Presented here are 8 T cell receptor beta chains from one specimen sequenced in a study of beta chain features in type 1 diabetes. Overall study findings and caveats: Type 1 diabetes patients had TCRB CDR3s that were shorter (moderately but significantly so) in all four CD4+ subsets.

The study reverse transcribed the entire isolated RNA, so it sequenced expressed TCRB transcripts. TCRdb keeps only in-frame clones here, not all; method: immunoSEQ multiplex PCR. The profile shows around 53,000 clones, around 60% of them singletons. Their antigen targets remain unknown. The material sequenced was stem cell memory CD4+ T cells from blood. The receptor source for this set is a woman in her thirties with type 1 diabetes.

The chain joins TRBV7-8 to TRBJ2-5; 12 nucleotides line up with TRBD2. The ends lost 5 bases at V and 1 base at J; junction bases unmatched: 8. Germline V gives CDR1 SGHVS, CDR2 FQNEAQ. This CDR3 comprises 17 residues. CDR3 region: CASSARLAGEPQETQYF. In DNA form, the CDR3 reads TGTGCCAGCAGCGCTAGACTAGCGGGGGAGCCCCAAGAGACCCAGTACTTC.

The DNA of the CDR3 is TGTGCCAGTAGGAACCGGGACATTATGGATGAGCAGTTCTTC. Encoded protein: CASRNRDIMDEQFF. The chain employs TRBV19 and TRBJ2-1; D possibly corresponds to TRBD1 (6 bases). V lost 6 bases and J 8 bases, leaving 17 bases between the germline ends. Germline loops: CDR1 LNHDA, CDR2 SQIVND (reference sequence). The CDR3 sequence is 14 residues long.

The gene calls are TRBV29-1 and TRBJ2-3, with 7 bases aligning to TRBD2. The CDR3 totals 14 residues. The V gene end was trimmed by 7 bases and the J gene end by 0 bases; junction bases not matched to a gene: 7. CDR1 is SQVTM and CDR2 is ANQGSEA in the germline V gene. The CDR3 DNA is TGCAGCGCGAAACCTAGCGGAAGCACAGATACGCAGTATTTT. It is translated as CSAKPSGSTDTQYF.

The CDR3, as DNA: TGTGCCAGCAGCCCCACAGGAGACAATCAGCCCCAGCATTTT. Its protein is CASSPTGDNQPQHF. This chain uses TRBV7-9 with TRBJ1-5; D might be TRBD1 (5 bases). This CDR3 is 14 amino acids long. Germline V gene lookup returns CDR1 SEHNR and CDR2 FQNEAQ (reference sequence). V lost 5 bases to trimming and J lost 3 bases, with 11 bases between them.

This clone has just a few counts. This chain's CDR3 is CSVDGVAGGLYEQYF. In DNA form, the CDR3 reads TGCAGCGTTGATGGAGTCGCAGGGGGCCTCTACGAGCAGTACTTC. The chain carries TRBV29-1 and TRBJ2-7, with 8 positions matching TRBD1. This CDR3 region has 15 residues. V shed 3 bases and J 3 bases; nucleotides not matched to a gene: 10. CDR1 SQVTM and CDR2 ANQGSEA come from the germline V gene.

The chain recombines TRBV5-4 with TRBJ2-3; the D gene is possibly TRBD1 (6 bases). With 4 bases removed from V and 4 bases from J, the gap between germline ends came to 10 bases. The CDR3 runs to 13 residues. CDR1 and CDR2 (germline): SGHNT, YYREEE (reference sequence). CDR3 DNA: TGTGCCAGCAGCAGGGACACGCCAGATACGCAGTATTTT. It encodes CASSRDTPDTQYF.

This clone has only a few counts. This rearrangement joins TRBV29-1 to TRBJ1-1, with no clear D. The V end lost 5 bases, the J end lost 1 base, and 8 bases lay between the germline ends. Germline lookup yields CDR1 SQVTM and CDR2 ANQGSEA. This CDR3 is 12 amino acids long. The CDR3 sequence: CSVQEQNTEAFF. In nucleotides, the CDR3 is TGCAGCGTTCAGGAACAGAACACTGAAGCTTTCTTT.

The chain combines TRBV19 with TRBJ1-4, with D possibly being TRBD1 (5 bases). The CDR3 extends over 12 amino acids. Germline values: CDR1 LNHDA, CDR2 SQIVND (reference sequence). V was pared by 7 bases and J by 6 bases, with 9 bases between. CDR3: CASNSGYEKLFF. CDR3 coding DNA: TGTGCCAGTAACTCAGGGTATGAAAAACTGTTTTTT.